These 11 T cell receptor beta chains share one sample of origin, sequenced in a study of cytomegalovirus exposure and HLA in healthy donors. Some clones are missing from TCRdb's copy, which holds only in-frame ones; the method was immunoSEQ multiplex PCR. The sample includes about 130,000 clones, 80% to 90% of them seen just once. Sequenced input: PBMCs. The receptors come from a woman in her 30s in good health and CMV-seropositive.

The chain has TRBV5-6 and TRBJ2-2, with 12 bases fitting TRBD2. Germline loops: CDR1 SGHDT, CDR2 YYEEEE. This CDR3 region has 16 residues. The V gene end was trimmed by 4 bases and the J gene end by 3 bases; junction bases not matched to a gene: 4. The CDR3 coding sequence is TGTGCCAGCAGCACTACTAGCGGGAGGTACACCGGGGAGCTGTTTTTT. Its translation is CASSTTSGRYTGELFF. Drawing the rest from reference TRBV5-6 and TRBJ2-2, the complete variable domain is DAGVTQSPTHLIKTRGQQVTLRCSPKSGHDTVSWYQQALGQGPQFIFQYYEEEERQRGNFPDRFSGHQFPNYSSELNVNALLLGDSALYLCASSTTSGRYTGELFFGEGSRLTVL.

This clone was observed once. The chain joins TRBV28 to TRBJ2-5; D is perhaps TRBD1 (5 bases). Per the germline V gene, CDR1 is MDHEN and CDR2 is SYDVKM. CDR3 length: 14 residues. V lost 6 bases to trimming and J lost 1 base, with 12 bases between them. The chain's CDR3 is CASSRQSTQETQYF. The CDR3 coding sequence is TGTGCCAGCAGCCGACAGAGCACCCAAGAGACCCAGTACTTC. The variable domain in full, completed from reference TRBV28 and TRBJ2-5, reads DVKVTQSSRYLVKRTGEKVFLECVQDMDHENMFWYRQDPGLGLRLIYFSYDVKMKEKGDIPEGYSVSREKKERFSLILESASTNQTSMYLCASSRQSTQETQYFGPGTRLLVL.

V usage is TRBV7-2 and J usage is TRBJ1-5; 9 positions agree with TRBD1. The V and J ends lost 5 bases and 5 bases, in that order; junction bases with no gene match: 7. Per germline, CDR1 SGHTA and CDR2 FQGNSA. The CDR3 runs 15 residues. CDR3 DNA sequence: TGTGCCAGCAGCCGGGACAGGGCGGGGGATCAGCCCCAGCATTTT. It is translated as CASSRDRAGDQPQHF.

This clone is a singleton in its sample. The V call is TRBV5-6, the J call TRBJ1-5; TRBD1 matches at 8 bases. J was trimmed by 0 bases and V by 1 base; bases with no gene match: 3. This CDR3 spans 16 amino acids. Germline V gene lookup returns CDR1 SGHDT and CDR2 YYEEEE. The CDR3 region has the DNA TGTGCCAGCAGCTTGTGGACAGGGAATAGCAATCAGCCCCAGCATTTT. Amino acid sequence: CASSLWTGNSNQPQHF.

In this sample, this clone turned up once. The rearrangement links TRBV5-1 to TRBJ1-1; 7 positions match TRBD1. Germline CDR1 and CDR2: SGHRS and YFSETQ. This CDR3 comprises 15 residues. The V gene end was trimmed by 5 bases and the J gene end by 1 base; junction bases not matched to a gene: 8. CDR3 sequence reads: CASRTGLGTNTEAFF. In nucleotides, the CDR3 is TGCGCCAGCAGGACAGGGCTTGGGACGAACACTGAAGCTTTCTTT. The full variable domain, completed using reference TRBV5-1 and TRBJ1-1, is KAGVTQTPRYLIKTRGQQVTLSCSPISGHRSVSWYQQTPGQGLQFLFEYFSETQRNKGNFPGRFSGRQFSNSRSEMNVSTLELGDSALYLCASRTGLGTNTEAFFGQGTRLTVV.

This sequence joins TRBV7-8 and TRBJ1-5; D not resolved. V was pared by 6 bases and J by 3 bases, with 12 bases between. The CDR3 has 14 residues. Germline CDR1 and CDR2: SGHVS and FQNEAQ. CDR3 bases: TGTGCCAGCAGGCCCAGGCTGACCAATCAGCCCCAGCATTTT. Protein product: CASRPRLTNQPQHF.

The gene calls are TRBV27 and TRBJ1-4; 8 bases line up with TRBD1. Germline values: CDR1 MNHEY, CDR2 SMNVEV (reference sequence). The CDR3 has 15 amino acids. The trim removed 0 bases at V and 8 bases at J, leaving 5 bases unmatched. This CDR3 reads CASSLSWDRTEKLFF. The CDR3 DNA reads TGTGCCAGCAGTTTATCTTGGGACAGGACCGAAAAACTGTTTTTT.

The chain combines TRBV10-3 with TRBJ2-5, with 7 bases fitting TRBD2. This CDR3 is 15 amino acids long. The germline V gene has CDR1 ENHRY and CDR2 SYGVKD. The V and J ends lost 10 bases and 2 bases, in that order; junction bases with no gene match: 13. This CDR3 is CATQQLGGMQETQYF. The CDR3 DNA follows: TGTGCCACCCAACAACTGGGGGGGATGCAAGAGACCCAGTACTTC.

CDR3 sequence: CASSQESGDGETQYF. The CDR3 DNA follows: TGCGCCAGCAGCCAAGAATCCGGGGATGGCGAGACCCAGTACTTC. This chain joins TRBV4-1 and TRBJ2-5; D is possibly TRBD2 (5 bases). Trimming stripped 0 bases from V and 5 bases from J, with 13 bases between. The CDR3 runs to 15 residues. Germline V gene data show CDR1 as MGHRA and CDR2 as YSYEKL.

V and J are TRBV6-1 and TRBJ1-4, with a tentative D call TRBD1 (6 bases). CDR1 and CDR2 from the germline V gene are MNHNS and SASEGT. The V and J ends lost 3 bases and 4 bases respectively, with 18 bases between them. There are 17 residues in the CDR3. The chain's CDR3 is CASSDPTWGQSNEKLFF. CDR3 nucleotide sequence: TGTGCCAGCAGTGACCCCACTTGGGGACAAAGTAATGAAAAACTGTTTTTT.

V usage is TRBV19 and J usage is TRBJ2-5; a weak D match, TRBD1 (6 bases). CDR3 length: 13 amino acids. Trimming took 3 bases from V and 4 from J, leaving 9 bases between them. CDR1 and CDR2 from the germline V gene are LNHDA and SQIVND (reference sequence). The CDR3 DNA reads TGTGCCAGTAGTATTCAGGGGCTAGAGACCCAGTACTTC. The encoded protein is CASSIQGLETQYF.